This T cell receptor beta chain was documented in a study of cytomegalovirus exposure and HLA in healthy donors. Remarks on this clone: Its target is not known.

Findings and caveats of the study: Published work reported that the classifier diagnosed cytomegalovirus status with high specificity and sensitivity. According to a subsequent analysis, TCR clusters identified in the first cohort showed a tendency to co-occur across the approximately 110 validation repertoires. Most TCR sequences showed up rarely, but some public TCRs showed up in many donors.

Repertoires were generated with immunoSEQ multiplex PCR, while TCRdb's copy carries only in-frame clones and drops some. This table holds approximately 70,000 clones, 94% found once. Trimming pared 1 base from V and 1 base from J, leaving 7 bases between. The CDR3 is made up of 14 amino acids. Germline V gene data show CDR1 as MNHNS and CDR2 as SASEGT. This chain joins TRBV6-1 and TRBJ1-2, with TRBD1 as a possible D gene (6 bases). The sequence came from a woman under 30 in good health and CMV-seronegative. Input material: PBMCs. The CDR3: CASSEVDSNYGYTF. Written as DNA, the CDR3 is TGTGCCAGCAGTGAAGTGGACAGTAACTATGGCTACACCTTC.